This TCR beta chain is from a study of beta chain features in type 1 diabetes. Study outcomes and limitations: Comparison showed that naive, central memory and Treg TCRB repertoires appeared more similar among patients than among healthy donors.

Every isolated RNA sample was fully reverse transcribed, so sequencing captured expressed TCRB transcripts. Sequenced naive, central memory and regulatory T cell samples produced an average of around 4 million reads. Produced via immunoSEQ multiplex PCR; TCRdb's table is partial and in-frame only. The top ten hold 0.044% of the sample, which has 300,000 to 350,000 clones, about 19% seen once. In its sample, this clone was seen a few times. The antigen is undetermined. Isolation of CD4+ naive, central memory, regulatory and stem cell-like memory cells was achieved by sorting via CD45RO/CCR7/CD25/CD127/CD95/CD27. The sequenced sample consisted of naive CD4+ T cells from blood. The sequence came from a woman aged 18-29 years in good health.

The CDR3 bases are TGTGCCAGCAGTTTAGGGCAGGGGGGTAACTATGGCTACACCTTC. This encodes CASSLGQGGNYGYTF. The chain uses TRBV28 and TRBJ1-2, with 7 nucleotides matching TRBD1. This CDR3 is 15 amino acids long. V lost 2 bases, J lost 1 base, and 4 bases stayed unmatched. Germline V gives CDR1 MDHEN, CDR2 SYDVKM.